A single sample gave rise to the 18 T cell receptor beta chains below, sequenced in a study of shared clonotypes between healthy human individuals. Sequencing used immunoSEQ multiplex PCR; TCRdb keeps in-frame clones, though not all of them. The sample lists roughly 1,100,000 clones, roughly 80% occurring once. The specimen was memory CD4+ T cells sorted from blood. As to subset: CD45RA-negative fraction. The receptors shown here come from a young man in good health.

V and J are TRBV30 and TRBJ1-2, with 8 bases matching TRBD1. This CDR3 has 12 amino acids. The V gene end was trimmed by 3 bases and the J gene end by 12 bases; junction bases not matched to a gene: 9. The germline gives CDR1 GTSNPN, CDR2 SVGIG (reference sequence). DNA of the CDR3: TGTGCCTGGAGCTTGGGACAGGCCACCCACACCTTC. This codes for CAWSLGQATHTF.

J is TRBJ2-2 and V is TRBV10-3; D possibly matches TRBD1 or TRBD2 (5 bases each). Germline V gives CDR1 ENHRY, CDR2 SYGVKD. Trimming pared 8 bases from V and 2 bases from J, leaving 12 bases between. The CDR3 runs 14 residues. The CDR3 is CAIERGVNTGELFF. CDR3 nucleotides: TGTGCCATCGAGCGAGGGGTAAACACCGGGGAGCTGTTTTTT.

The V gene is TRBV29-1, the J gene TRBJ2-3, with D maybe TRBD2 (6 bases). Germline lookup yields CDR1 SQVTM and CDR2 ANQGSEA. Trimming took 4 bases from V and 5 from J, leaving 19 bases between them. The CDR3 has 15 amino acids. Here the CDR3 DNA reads TGCAGCGTTGCCCAGGTCGGCGGGGTAGGAGATACGCAGTATTTT. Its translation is CSVAQVGGVGDTQYF.

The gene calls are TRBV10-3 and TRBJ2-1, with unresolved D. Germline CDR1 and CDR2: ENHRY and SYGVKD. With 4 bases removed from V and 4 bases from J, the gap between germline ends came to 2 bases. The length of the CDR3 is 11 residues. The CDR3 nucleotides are TGTGCCATCAGTGGGTACAATGAGCAGTTCTTC. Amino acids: CAISGYNEQFF.

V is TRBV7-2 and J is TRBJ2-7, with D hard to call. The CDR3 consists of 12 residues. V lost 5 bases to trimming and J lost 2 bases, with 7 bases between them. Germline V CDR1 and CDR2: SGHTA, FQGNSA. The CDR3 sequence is CASSVEAYEQYF. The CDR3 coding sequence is TGTGCCAGCAGCGTTGAGGCCTACGAGCAGTACTTC.

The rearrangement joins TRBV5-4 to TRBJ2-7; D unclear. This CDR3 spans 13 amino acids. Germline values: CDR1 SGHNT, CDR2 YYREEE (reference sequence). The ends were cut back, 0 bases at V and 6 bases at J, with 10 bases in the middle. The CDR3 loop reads CASSLVSGGEQYF. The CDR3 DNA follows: TGTGCCAGCAGCTTGGTCTCCGGCGGCGAGCAGTACTTC.

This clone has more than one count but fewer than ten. The DNA for the CDR3 is TGTGCCACCAGCAGTCAGGGGGCGATCAATGAGCAGTTCTTC. Protein sequence: CATSSQGAINEQFF. The V gene is TRBV15, the J gene TRBJ2-1; 8 bases fit TRBD1. This CDR3 spans 14 amino acids. In germline, CDR1 is LNHNV, CDR2 YYDKDF (reference sequence). V shed 3 bases and J 6 bases; nucleotides not matched to a gene: 4.

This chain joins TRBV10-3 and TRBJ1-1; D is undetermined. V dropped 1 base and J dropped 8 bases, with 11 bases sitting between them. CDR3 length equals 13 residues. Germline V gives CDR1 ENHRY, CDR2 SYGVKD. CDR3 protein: CAISEYPKEEAFF. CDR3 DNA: TGTGCCATCAGTGAGTACCCAAAAGAAGAAGCTTTCTTT.

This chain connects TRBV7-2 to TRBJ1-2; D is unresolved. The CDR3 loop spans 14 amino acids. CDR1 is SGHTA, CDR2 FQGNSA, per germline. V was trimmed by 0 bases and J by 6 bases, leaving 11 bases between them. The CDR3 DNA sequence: TGTGCCAGCAGCTTAGCGCCACTGCTGGATGGCTACACCTTC. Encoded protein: CASSLAPLLDGYTF.

In DNA, the CDR3 is TGTGCCAGCAGACGACAGGGGGGAACTGAAGCTTTCTTT. Amino acids: CASRRQGGTEAFF. The chain couples TRBV6-6 to TRBJ1-1; 9 bases are shared with TRBD1. In germline, CDR1 is MNHNY, CDR2 SVGAGI (reference sequence). V shed 6 bases, J shed 5 bases, and the junction held 4 bases outside the gene matches. This CDR3 is built from 13 residues.

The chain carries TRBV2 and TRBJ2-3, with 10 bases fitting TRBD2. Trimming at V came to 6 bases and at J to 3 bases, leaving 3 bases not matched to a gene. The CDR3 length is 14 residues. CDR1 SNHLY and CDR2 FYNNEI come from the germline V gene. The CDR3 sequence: CASRTSGNTDTQYF. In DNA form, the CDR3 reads TGTGCCAGCAGAACTAGCGGGAATACAGATACGCAGTATTTT.

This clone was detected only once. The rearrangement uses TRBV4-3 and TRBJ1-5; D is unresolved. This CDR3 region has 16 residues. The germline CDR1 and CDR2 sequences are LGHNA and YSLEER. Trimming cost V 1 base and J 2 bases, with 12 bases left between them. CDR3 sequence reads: CASSQVTGVRNQPQHF. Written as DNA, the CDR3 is TGCGCCAGCAGCCAAGTTACCGGGGTTCGCAATCAGCCCCAGCATTTT.

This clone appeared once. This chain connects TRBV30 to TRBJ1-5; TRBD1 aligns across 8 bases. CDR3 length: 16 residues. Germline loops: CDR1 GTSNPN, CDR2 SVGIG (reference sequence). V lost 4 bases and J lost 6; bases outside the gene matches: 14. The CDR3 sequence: CAWMPRGQGASQPQHF. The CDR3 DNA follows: TGTGCCTGGATGCCCCGAGGACAGGGCGCATCTCAGCCCCAGCATTTT.

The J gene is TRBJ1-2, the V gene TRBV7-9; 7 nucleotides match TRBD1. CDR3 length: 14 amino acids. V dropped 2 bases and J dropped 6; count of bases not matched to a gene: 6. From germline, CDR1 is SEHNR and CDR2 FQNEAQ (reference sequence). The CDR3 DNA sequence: TGTGCCAGCAGCTTAAACATCGACAGGGATGGCTACACCTTC. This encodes CASSLNIDRDGYTF.

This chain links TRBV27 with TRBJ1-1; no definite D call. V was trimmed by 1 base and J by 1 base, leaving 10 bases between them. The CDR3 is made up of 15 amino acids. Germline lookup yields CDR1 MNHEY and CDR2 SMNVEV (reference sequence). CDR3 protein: CASSLYTQRNTEAFF. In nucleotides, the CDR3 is TGTGCCAGCAGTTTATATACCCAGAGGAACACTGAAGCTTTCTTT.

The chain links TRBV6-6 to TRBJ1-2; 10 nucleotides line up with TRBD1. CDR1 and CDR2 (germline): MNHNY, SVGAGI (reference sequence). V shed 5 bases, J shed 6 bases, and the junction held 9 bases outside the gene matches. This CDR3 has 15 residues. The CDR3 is CASSPRQGAVDGYTF. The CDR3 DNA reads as TGTGCCAGCAGTCCCCGACAGGGGGCCGTCGATGGCTACACCTTC.

CDR3 loop: CASSYGQGDYGYTF. For the CDR3, the DNA is TGTGCCAGCAGTTACGGACAGGGGGACTATGGCTACACCTTC. The chain employs TRBV6-5 and TRBJ1-2, with 10 bases lining up with TRBD1. V was pared by 2 bases and J by 3 bases, with 0 bases of the junction left unmatched. The CDR3 has 14 amino acids. Germline values: CDR1 MNHEY, CDR2 SVGAGI.

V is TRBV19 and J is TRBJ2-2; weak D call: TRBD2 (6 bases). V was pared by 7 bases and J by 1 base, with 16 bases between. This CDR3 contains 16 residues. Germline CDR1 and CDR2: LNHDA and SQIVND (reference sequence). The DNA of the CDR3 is TGTGCCAGTATGGAGTGGGCGGGACTGAACACCGGGGAGCTGTTTTTT. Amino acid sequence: CASMEWAGLNTGELFF.